The sequence of this T cell receptor beta chain was determined in a study of T cell repertoires in cytomegalovirus infection. Study summary: Indications came from public TCR beta signatures; they pointed to CMV infection and to a matching HLA type. Study-level findings and limits: Dominant in the ex vivo response were TCR beta clonotypes restricted by HLA-C and specific for CMV. Frequencies of public TCR beta families were cumulated, and this identified carriers of CMV plus the relevant HLA.

Germline CDR1 and CDR2: MNHEY and SVGAGI. The V and J ends lost 2 bases and 12 bases, in that order; junction bases with no gene match: 9. The CDR3 contains 13 residues. This clonotype has only a few counts. Its antigen is as yet unknown. TCRdb re-derived calls from the reads in MiXCR, one entry per CDR3 protein. This sample has about 740,000 distinct CDR3 sequences, with roughly a third found just once. J is TRBJ1-1 and V is TRBV6-5; 7 nucleotides match TRBD1. This TCR was sampled from a human donor in good health (CMV status not recorded). Some clones in this sample may be carry-over from other donors' samples. Sample: PBMCs. CDR3 sequence: CASSYRGTAVTFF. The CDR3 DNA sequence: TGTGCCAGCAGTTACCGAGGGACAGCGGTAACTTTCTTT.